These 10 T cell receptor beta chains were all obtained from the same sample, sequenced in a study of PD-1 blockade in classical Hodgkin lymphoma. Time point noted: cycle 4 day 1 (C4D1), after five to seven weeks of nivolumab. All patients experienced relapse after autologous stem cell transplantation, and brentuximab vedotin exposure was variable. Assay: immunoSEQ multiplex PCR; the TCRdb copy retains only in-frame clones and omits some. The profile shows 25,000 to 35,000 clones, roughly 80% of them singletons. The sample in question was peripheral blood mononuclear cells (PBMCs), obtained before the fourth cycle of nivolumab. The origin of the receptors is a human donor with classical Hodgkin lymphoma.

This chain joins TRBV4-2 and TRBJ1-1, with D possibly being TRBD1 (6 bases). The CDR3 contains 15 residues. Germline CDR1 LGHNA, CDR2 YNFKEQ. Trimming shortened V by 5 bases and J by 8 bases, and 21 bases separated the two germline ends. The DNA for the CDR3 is TGTGCCAGCAGCGCGGTCACCACGGGAAGGGGGGAAGCTTTCTTT. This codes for CASSAVTTGRGEAFF.

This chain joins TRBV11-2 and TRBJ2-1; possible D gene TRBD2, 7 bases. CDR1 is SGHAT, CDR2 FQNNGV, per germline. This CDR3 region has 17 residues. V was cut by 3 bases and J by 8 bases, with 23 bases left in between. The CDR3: CASSFYRTSGGGDEQFF. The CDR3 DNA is TGTGCCAGCAGCTTCTACCGCACCTCGGGGGGCGGAGATGAGCAGTTCTTC. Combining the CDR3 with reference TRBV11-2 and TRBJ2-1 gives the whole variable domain EAGVAQSPRYKIIEKRQSVAFWCNPISGHATLYWYQQILGQGPKLLIQFQNNGVVDDSQLPKDRFSAERLKGVDSTLKIQPAKLEDSAVYLCASSFYRTSGGGDEQFFGPGTRLTVL.

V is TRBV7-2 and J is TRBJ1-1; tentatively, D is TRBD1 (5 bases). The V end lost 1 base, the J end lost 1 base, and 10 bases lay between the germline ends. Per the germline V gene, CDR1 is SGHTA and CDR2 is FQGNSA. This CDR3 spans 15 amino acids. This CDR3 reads CASSLVGTGNTEAFF. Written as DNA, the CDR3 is TGTGCCAGCAGCTTAGTTGGGACGGGGAACACTGAAGCTTTCTTT.

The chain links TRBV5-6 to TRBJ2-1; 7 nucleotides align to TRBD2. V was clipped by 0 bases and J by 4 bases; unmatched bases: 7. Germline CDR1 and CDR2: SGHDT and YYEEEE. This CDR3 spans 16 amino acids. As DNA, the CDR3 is TGTGCCAGCAGCTTGGGGGTGGCGGGGGTATACAATGAGCAGTTCTTC. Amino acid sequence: CASSLGVAGVYNEQFF.

The CDR3 coding sequence is TGTGCCAGCAGCTTGGTTGGGGCTTCACCCCTCCACTTT. It encodes CASSLVGASPLHF. This sequence joins TRBV5-8 and TRBJ1-6, with D tentatively TRBD1 (5 bases). V shed 0 bases and J shed 9 bases, with 7 bases lying between them. The length of the CDR3 is 13 residues. The germline CDR1 and CDR2 sequences are SGHTS and YDEGEE.

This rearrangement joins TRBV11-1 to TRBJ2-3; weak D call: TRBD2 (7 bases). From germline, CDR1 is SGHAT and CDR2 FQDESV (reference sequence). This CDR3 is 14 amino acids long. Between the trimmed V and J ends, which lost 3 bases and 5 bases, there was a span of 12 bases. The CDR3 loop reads CASSFGGAGDTQYF. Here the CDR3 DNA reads TGTGCCAGCAGCTTTGGGGGGGCAGGAGATACGCAGTATTTT.

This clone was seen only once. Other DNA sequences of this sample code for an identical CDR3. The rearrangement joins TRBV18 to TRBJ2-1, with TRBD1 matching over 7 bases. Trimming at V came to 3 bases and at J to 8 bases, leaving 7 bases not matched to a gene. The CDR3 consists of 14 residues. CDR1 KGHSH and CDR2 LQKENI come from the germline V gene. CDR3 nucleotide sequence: TGTGCCAGCTCACCTAGAACAGGGGAGTATGAGCAGTTCTTC. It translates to CASSPRTGEYEQFF.

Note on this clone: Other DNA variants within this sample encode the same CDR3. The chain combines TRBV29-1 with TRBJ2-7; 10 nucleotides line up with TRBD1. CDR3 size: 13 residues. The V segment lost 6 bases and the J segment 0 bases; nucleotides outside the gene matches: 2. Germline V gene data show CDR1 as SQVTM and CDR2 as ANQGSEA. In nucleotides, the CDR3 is TGCAGCGTACGACAGGGGGCCTCCTACGAGCAGTACTTC. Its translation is CSVRQGASYEQYF.

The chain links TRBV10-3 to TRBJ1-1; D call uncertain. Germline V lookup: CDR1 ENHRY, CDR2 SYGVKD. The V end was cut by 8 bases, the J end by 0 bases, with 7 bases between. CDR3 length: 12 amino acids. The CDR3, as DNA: TGTGCCATCGGCGGGATGAACACTGAAGCTTTCTTT. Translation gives CAIGGMNTEAFF.

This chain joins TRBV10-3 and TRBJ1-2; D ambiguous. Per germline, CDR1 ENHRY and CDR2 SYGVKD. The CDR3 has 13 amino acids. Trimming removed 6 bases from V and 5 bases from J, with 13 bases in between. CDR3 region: CAIREEVGYGYTF. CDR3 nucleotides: TGTGCCATCAGGGAAGAAGTGGGGTATGGCTACACCTTC.